This paragraph reports one T cell receptor beta chain. Compared with germline, one end of the junction differs, possibly owing to a read error. Germline CDR1 and CDR2: DFQATT and SNEGSKA (reference sequence). CDR3 length equals 15 residues. The data stem from a study of blood T cells in healthy people across ages. The authors ran a second PCR of about 6 to 11 cycles using a sample-barcoded 5' primer and a J-beta primer mix. TCRdb re-derived calls from the 5' RACE reads in MiXCR, one entry per CDR3 protein. The sample carries hundreds of thousands of distinct CDR3 sequences, about 30% recorded once. The J gene is TRBJ1-4, the V gene TRBV20-1; D possibly corresponds to TRBD1 (5 bases). This TCR was recovered from a woman over 75 in good health. Sequenced: blood. The CDR3 DNA is TGCAGTGCTAGAGAGTCGAGGGGAGGTAATGAAAAACGGTTTTTT. Protein product: CSARESRGGNEKRFF.